Described below is a single T cell receptor (beta chain) sequence and its context. Its antigen is not yet known. No much larger clone exists at a distance of one base, and base qualities are not known. The data were obtained in a study of follicular helper T cells after annual influenza vaccination (dated by TCRdb to 2017 to 2019). A note on the overall study: After each seasonal influenza vaccination, blood was collected on days 0, 7 and 28. Six subjects had multi-year samples: four covered two vaccination seasons and two covered three seasons. To study recall of cTfh clones, some subjects were followed across successive annual vaccinations spanning the 2013-2014, 2014-2015 and 2015-2016 seasons. The 2015 samples were processed right after collection, while the 2013-2014 samples were cryopreserved. One week after vaccination, a second recruited cohort of roughly twelve subjects (Table S1) displayed a similar ICOS+CD38+ cTfh response. Points the paper makes about the study in general: Day 7 ICOS+CD38+ clones were most often found later in ICOS-CD38- cTfh, suggesting that subset may serve as a memory reservoir. Productive TCRB sequences were recovered from only roughly 8.5-20% of analyzed cells, so rare clonotypes could not be sampled. ICOS+CD38+ cTfh clonality correlated with the frequency of that population, and its change correlated with the change in circulating plasmablast frequency. Successive annual vaccinations recalled a recurring oligoclonal ICOS+CD38+ cTfh response that included tetramer and AIM influenza-specific clonotypes.

Libraries were built with the immunoSEQ multiplex PCR assay. Adaptive Biotechnologies carried out TCRB amplification, library preparation, sequencing and preliminary bioinformatics at Survey level resolution. For TCRB sequencing, genomic DNA from sorted cTfh populations was amplified by multiplex PCR. Concerning the study's data processing: Clonality was calculated in R as 1 minus normalized Shannon entropy, and the Gini index was computed with the R package ineq. Overlap score was the summed counts of shared sequences divided by total counts of all sequences in both compared samples. The significance of shared clonotypes was tested with Fisher's exact test, assuming a theoretical repertoire of 10^7 TCRB sequences. TCRdb carries this immuneACCESS record with in-frame sequences only. Its versions omit some clonotypes, under half of them owing to an unresolved V gene in the studies checked, with the rest unexplained. V, J and clone size derive from that table, while D and trimming were established from the DNA sequence. The sample table shows around 8,700 clones, and 80% to 85% are seen once. The biggest ten clones account for about 4% of the sample.

Per the publication, the time point label means: 2015-2016 season, 7 days after influenza vaccination. Adults received seasonal inactivated influenza vaccine (Fluvarix), and TCRB sequencing tracked sorted blood CD4 subsets before and after vaccination. To be eligible, subjects had to be community-dwelling and could not have received an influenza vaccine during the previous 6 months. Influenza vaccine contraindications, substance abuse, HIV/AIDS, active malignancy, immunomodulatory medication and active illness such as respiratory infection were included among the exclusion criteria. Per time point, between roughly 40 and 100 mL of blood was sampled. Non-naive CD4+CXCR5+PD-1+ cells were defined as circulating Tfh and were sorted into ICOS+CD38+ and ICOS-CD38- fractions. Ficoll-Paque PLUS or SepMate separation was used to isolate PBMC. Before DNA was extracted, the cell subsets were sorted from PBMC using a BD FACS Aria.

CDR3 length: 18 amino acids, cysteine to phenylalanine. The CDR3 DNA has 54 bases and is translated from base 1. This receptor was identified in an adult who received the influenza vaccine. The chain is encoded by TRBV1 joined to TRBJ2-6; no check of the table's D call, TRBD2, against the DNA was made. TRBV1 is designated a pseudogene. The specimen comprised CXCR5+ CD38- circulating T follicular helper cells from blood, sampled 7 days after influenza vaccination. The label giving this sample's cell subset or site can be read as: circulating Tfh, non-naive CD4+CXCR5+PD-1+ (ICOS+CD38+ or ICOS-CD38-). The CDR3 amino acid sequence is: CTSSSGGLCKSRANVLTF. At the DNA level, the sequence is TGCACCAGCAGCAGTGGCGGTTTGTGCAAAAGTCGGGCCAACGTCCTGACTTTC.